The clone carrying this T cell receptor beta chain has a count of ten or more. This entry comes from a study of T cells after yellow fever vaccination. TCRdb itself ran the 5' RACE reads through MiXCR, one entry per CDR3 protein. The sample lists nearly 70,000 distinct CDR3 sequences; over 6% were seen once. V lost 3 bases and J lost 6; bases outside the gene matches: 9. Per the germline V gene, CDR1 is LNHDA and CDR2 is SQIVND (reference sequence). The CDR3 is 15 residues long. The specimen comprised CD8+ T cells sorted from PBMCs, sampled roughly 46 days after the first yellow fever vaccination. The TCR originated in a man younger than 35 who received the YFV17D yellow fever vaccine. The V and J genes are TRBV19 and TRBJ2-3; 7 bases map to TRBD2. The CDR3 region is CASSMLRTSGDTQYF. CDR3 nucleotides: TGTGCCAGTAGTATGTTGCGGACTAGTGGTGATACGCAGTATTTT.